This T cell receptor beta chain emerged from a study of T cells in Graves' hyperthyroidism and ophthalmopathy (dated by TCRdb to 2018 to 2020). Turning to the overall study: A discovery cohort of about 96 patients, roughly 45 with Graves' ophthalmopathy and 55 to 60 with stable Graves' hyperthyroidism, was used to find distinguishing TCR V-J signatures. For training and testing, the 100 or so patients in the discovery cohort were randomly divided in a 7:3 ratio. The paper reports TCR Vbeta CDR3 sequencing of some 140 peripheral blood samples: some 41 ophthalmopathy, under 85 hyperthyroidism and approximately 17 progressor patients. Thyroid tissue and blood T-cell repertoires from over 5 Graves' hyperthyroidism patients were also compared in the study. After blood sampling, hyperthyroidism patients were treated with methimazole at a starting dose of 30 mg daily, and ophthalmopathy patients were treated with high-dose intravenous methylprednisolone. Prospective prediction of ophthalmopathy was tested in an independent validation cohort consisting of some 18 hyperthyroidism patients and 15 to 17 patients who later progressed to ophthalmopathy.

Study-level results and caveats: In cross-validation, a model built on a 13 V-J signature told ophthalmopathy apart from stable hyperthyroidism with just under 90% sensitivity and approximately 84% specificity, and in testing the same model reached 80%/75%. In validation, the model predicted progression to ophthalmopathy a median of roughly 6.2 months before onset, with about 64% sensitivity and more than 72% specificity. Most expanded thyroid clonotypes (frequency above 0.001) were also detected in blood, a finding suggesting that blood repertoires may reflect thyroid immune responses. Sample size was not statistically predetermined, and blinding of investigators to group allocation was not performed.

The TCR beta CDR3 regions were amplified from the RNA transcripts. The first round of RT-PCR for the TCR CDR3 was performed with the HTBI primer set and the Qiagen OneStep RT-PCR kit. Libraries were constructed in a second round of multiplex PCR, after which size selection and purification were performed. Libraries were sequenced paired-end with 100 bp reads on an Illumina HiSeq2000. As for the original processing: Raw data were processed with SOAPnuke, discarding reads with adapters, uncalled bases, mean Phred below 15, or no exact constant-primer or identifier match. High-quality paired reads were merged with COPE v1.2.5, and unique nucleotide sequences were defined as clonotypes. MiTCR v1.1 was used to align the clonotypes against IMGT TRBV, TRBD and TRBJ reference segments. The analysis included only V-J combinations with a frequency above 0.0001, which together covered about 99% of the repertoires. The TCS score was defined as the ratio of F50 (clonal expansion) to E x V (chaos), calculated using BLOSUM62-based TCRdist between CDR3 peptides within each V-J. Welch's t-statistics and random forest reduced fewer than 600 V-J features to 13, which were used in a naive Bayes classifier (R e1071). The similarity between thyroid and blood repertoires was quantified using the Morisita-Horn index. The public reads were reprocessed in TCRdb via fastp at Q25 and MiXCR, keeping in-frame beta chains. Every entry covers one CDR3 protein and lists the most common genes and DNA from its rows. The V and J calls, along with clone size, are taken from TCRdb and not from the paper's own processing. This sample is represented by a few hundred thousand distinct CDR3 sequences; 46% of them were singletons. The ten largest clones capture around 7.7% of the sample.

CDR1 SNHLY and CDR2 FYNNEI were looked up in the germline V gene. V has 7 bases trimmed and J has 7 bases trimmed; junction bases matching no gene number 14. The CDR3 covers 16 residues, taking in both the cysteine and the phenylalanine. CDR3 DNA only is kept here, 48 bases in frame from base 1. Stable Graves' hyperthyroidism was defined as the absence of progression to ophthalmopathy over 18 months of follow-up. The hyperthyroidism patients were between 18 and 65 years old and newly diagnosed, with a disease duration of less than 2 months. Exclusion was applied to patients with uncontrolled infections, other autoimmune diseases, pregnancy or lactation. Clinical symptoms, serum thyroxine and TRAb, thyroid ultrasound, and orbital computed tomography formed the basis for the diagnoses. Total RNA was extracted using Trizol reagent, and RNA quality was assessed on an Agilent 2100 Bioanalyzer. Remarks on this clonotype: It has no known antigen specificity. Nothing much larger sits one base from this clone, and base qualities are not available.

Specimen: peripheral blood or thyroid tissue (not recorded which). The chain joins TRBV2 to TRBJ2-2, and TRBD2 aligns with 8 junction nucleotides. The receptor's source is a woman under 30 with Graves' hyperthyroidism. The CDR3 has the sequence CASTLESAGAGGELFF. In nucleotide form, the sequence is TGTGCCAGCACGCTCGAGTCAGCGGGAGCGGGCGGGGAGCTGTTTTTT.